This TCR beta chain derives from a study of long-term antiretroviral therapy in people with HIV. The assay, immunoSEQ v3.0, was run at survey level. For each individual sample, sequencing targeted roughly 35,000-55,000 T-cell genomes. Data came from immunoSEQ multiplex PCR; TCRdb stores just in-frame clones and leaves some out. The data show about 34,000 clones, 94% seen once. V lost 4 bases and J lost 6, with 21 bases in between. CDR1 is WSHSY and CDR2 is SAAADI in the germline V gene. This CDR3 has 16 amino acids. This chain uses TRBV10-2 with TRBJ1-1, with D tentatively TRBD1 (5 bases). Sequencing used unsorted PBMCs, obtained more than 5 years after starting antiretroviral therapy. The sequence came from a woman aged 45 to 65 with HIV. CDR3: CASSVDTNRLGAEAFF. DNA for the CDR3: TGCGCCAGCAGTGTGGACACCAATCGGTTAGGGGCTGAAGCTTTCTTT.